Following are 8 T cell receptor beta chains from one sample sequenced in a study of control samples from healthy donors and cancer patients. The data were produced by immunoSEQ multiplex PCR, yet TCRdb's version contains in-frame clones alone and is incomplete. Seen here are approximately 150,000 clones, roughly 91% observed once, and the top ten hold 6.5% to 9.5%. Sequenced input: PBMCs. These receptors were obtained from a man aged 45-60 years with head and neck cancer.

This chain connects TRBV7-6 to TRBJ1-2, with D uncertain. CDR1 and CDR2 from the germline V gene are SGHVS and FNYEAQ. CDR3 length equals 13 residues. The germline V and J ends were trimmed by 1 base and 4 bases, with 7 bases remaining between them. CDR3 DNA: TGTGCCAGCAGCTTAGAGGCTTTCTATGGCTACACCTTC. Translating gives CASSLEAFYGYTF.

This clone was picked up one time. V and J are TRBV10-3 and TRBJ2-5, with D perhaps matching TRBD2 (5 bases). Germline V lookup: CDR1 ENHRY, CDR2 SYGVKD. Trimming took 5 bases from V and 5 from J, leaving 12 bases between them. The CDR3 is made up of 13 amino acids. The CDR3 sequence: CAISKGGEETQYF. The CDR3 nucleotides are TGTGCCATCAGTAAGGGTGGGGAGGAGACCCAGTACTTC.

The rearrangement links TRBV9 to TRBJ2-1, with a possible D match to TRBD2 (6 bases). Germline V gene sequence: CDR1 SGDLS, CDR2 YYNGEE. V gave up 1 base and J gave up 10 bases, with 12 bases separating them. CDR3 length: 13 residues. CDR3 loop: CASSVPGAGEQFF. CDR3 in DNA: TGTGCCAGCAGCGTACCGGGAGCTGGGGAGCAGTTCTTC.

This clone was picked up a small number of times. The V call is TRBV5-4, the J call TRBJ2-7; no firm D call. V dropped 0 bases and J dropped 4 bases, with 8 bases sitting between them. The CDR3 length is 13 residues. Germline values: CDR1 SGHNT, CDR2 YYREEE (reference sequence). CDR3: CASSLGQEYEQYF. CDR3 coding DNA: TGTGCCAGCAGCTTGGGGCAAGAATACGAGCAGTACTTC.

This clone was counted once. The rearrangement joins TRBV2 to TRBJ1-2; no reliable D call. V gave up 8 bases and J gave up 6 bases, with 19 bases separating them. CDR1 is SNHLY, CDR2 FYNNEI, per germline. This CDR3 has 14 amino acids. The CDR3, as DNA: TGTGCCAGCGGAAACCAGATGAGCCTTCATGGCTACACCTTC. It yields the protein CASGNQMSLHGYTF.

J is TRBJ2-7 and V is TRBV5-4; 7 bases are a match to TRBD2. Germline V gene data show CDR1 as SGHNT and CDR2 as YYREEE (reference sequence). V lost 7 bases and J lost 3; bases outside the gene matches: 10. The CDR3 is 14 amino acids. In nucleotides, the CDR3 is TGTGCCAGCCCCCTATGGTGGGAGGGCTACGAGCAGTACTTC. Protein sequence: CASPLWWEGYEQYF.

J is TRBJ1-2 and V is TRBV6-5; D gene unclear. V gave up 6 bases and J gave up 8 bases, with 16 bases separating them. Germline assignment: CDR1 MNHEY and CDR2 SVGAGI. This CDR3 has 13 residues. The CDR3 is CASRGPLGWGYTF. The CDR3 DNA reads TGTGCCAGCAGAGGACCTCTCGGATGGGGCTACACCTTC.

J is TRBJ2-6 and V is TRBV6-5, with TRBD2 as a possible D gene (5 bases). This CDR3 is built from 15 residues. Germline CDR1 is MNHEY and CDR2 is SVGAGI. V lost 5 bases and J lost 1, with 9 bases in between. CDR3 in DNA: TGTGCCAGCAGTATGAGGGAGTCTGGGGCCAACGTCCTGACTTTC. Its translation is CASSMRESGANVLTF.